This TCR beta chain was obtained from a study of identical twins. Healthy Caucasians, and only they, were the donors. Details on this clonotype: Its antigen is unidentified.

TCRdb recomputed calls from the 5' RACE reads with MiXCR, one row per CDR3 protein. The sample yields 1.5 million to 2 million distinct CDR3 sequences, 32% seen once. The CDR3 has 16 residues. Germline loops: CDR1 ENHRY, CDR2 SYGVKD. Broader study findings: For cord blood, abundant beta clonotypes had fewer insertions, unlike memory repertoires, which showed none. Twin pairs' shared out-of-frame alpha sequences were enriched in low generation probability.

The sequence came from a newborn girl in good health. The chain recombines TRBV10-3 with TRBJ2-1; D not certain. The closer fit of TRBJ2-7 to the DNA end suggests the J call may be wrong. The source material was cord blood. DNA of the CDR3: TGTGCCATCAGTGAGGACTCCCAAACTTACTACAATGAGCAGTACTTC. Translated: CAISEDSQTYYNEQYF.